This T cell receptor (beta chain) emerged from a study of T cells in localized non-small cell lung cancer. Between the trimmed V and J ends, which lost 2 bases and 0 bases, there was a span of 8 bases. Germline V gene sequence: CDR1 MDHEN, CDR2 SYDVKM. There are 15 residues in the CDR3. The method was immunoSEQ multiplex PCR; TCRdb's version includes in-frame clones alone and lacks a portion of them. The data hold roughly 4,500 clones, with around 21% observed a single time. This rearrangement joins TRBV28 to TRBJ2-1; D remains unclear. The receptor was derived from a female donor older than 55 with stage I lung adenocarcinoma. The material sequenced was lung tumor tissue, taken before any cancer treatment. The DNA of the CDR3 is TGTGCCAGCAGTTTAACTCTTAGCTCCTACAATGAGCAGTTCTTC. Residues: CASSLTLSSYNEQFF.